This TCR beta chain was recorded in a study of T cells in Graves' hyperthyroidism and ophthalmopathy. This clonotype was seen many times. Researchers amplified the TCR beta CDR3 regions from RNA transcripts. The HTBI set primed first-round TCR CDR3 RT-PCR. A single record per CDR3 protein comes from TCRdb applying MiXCR to the multiplex PCR reads. The sample records 550,000 to 850,000 distinct CDR3 sequences, approximately 18% being singletons. Trimming took off 5 bases at V and 0 bases at J, with 11 bases between the two ends. This CDR3 is 14 amino acids long. Germline V gene data show CDR1 as KGHSH and CDR2 as LQKENI.

The chain is built from TRBV18 and TRBJ2-7; either TRBD1 or TRBD2 may supply D (5 bases each). The receptor was derived from a woman in her 50s with Graves' hyperthyroidism that later progressed to Graves' ophthalmopathy. The sequencing sample was made of blood. For the CDR3, the DNA is TGTGCCAGCTCAGTAACCGGGACCTCCTACGAGCAGTACTTC. It yields the protein CASSVTGTSYEQYF.